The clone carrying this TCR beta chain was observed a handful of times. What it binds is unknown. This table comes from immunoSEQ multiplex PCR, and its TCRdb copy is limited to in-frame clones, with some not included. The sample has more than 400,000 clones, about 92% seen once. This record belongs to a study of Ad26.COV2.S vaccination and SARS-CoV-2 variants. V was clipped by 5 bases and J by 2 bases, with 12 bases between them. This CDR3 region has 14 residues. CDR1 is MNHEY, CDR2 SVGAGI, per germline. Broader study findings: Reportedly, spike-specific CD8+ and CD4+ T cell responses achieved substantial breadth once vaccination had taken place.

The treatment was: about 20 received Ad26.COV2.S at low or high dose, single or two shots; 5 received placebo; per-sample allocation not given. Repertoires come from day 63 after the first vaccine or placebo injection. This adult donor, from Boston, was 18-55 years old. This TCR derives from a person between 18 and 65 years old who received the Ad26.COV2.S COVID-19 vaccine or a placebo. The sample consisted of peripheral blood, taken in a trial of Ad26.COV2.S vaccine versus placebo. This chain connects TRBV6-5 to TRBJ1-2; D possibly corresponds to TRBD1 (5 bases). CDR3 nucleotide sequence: TGTGCCAGCAGTCTGTACGGGACGAACTATGGCTACACCTTC. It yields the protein CASSLYGTNYGYTF.